In this sample, the clone carrying this TCR beta chain turned up many times. Its antigen is unidentified. This specimen belongs to a study of T cells in Graves' hyperthyroidism and ophthalmopathy. There were TCR beta CDR3 regions amplified from RNA transcripts. Using the HTBI primer set, a first-round RT-PCR was run on the TCR CDR3. TCRdb ran MiXCR on the multiplex PCR reads and lists one entry per CDR3 protein. The table includes 550,000 to 600,000 distinct CDR3 sequences, 16% detected once. The CDR3 has 14 amino acids. In germline, CDR1 is SGHTA, CDR2 FQGNSA. The V and J ends lost 6 bases and 3 bases, in that order; junction bases with no gene match: 4. Study-level findings and limits: A 13 V-J signature model discriminated ophthalmopathy versus stable hyperthyroidism.

Calling Graves' hyperthyroidism stable meant ophthalmopathy did not progress within 18 months. Diagnostic decisions used clinical symptoms, serum thyroxine and TRAb, thyroid ultrasound and orbital computed tomography. The sample was blood. This clonotype originated in a woman between 18 and 29 years old with Graves' hyperthyroidism. V and J are TRBV7-2 and TRBJ2-7, with 11 positions matching TRBD2. DNA of the CDR3: TGTGCCAGCAGTAGCGGGAGGGCCGGCTACGAGCAGTACTTC. This translates into CASSSGRAGYEQYF.